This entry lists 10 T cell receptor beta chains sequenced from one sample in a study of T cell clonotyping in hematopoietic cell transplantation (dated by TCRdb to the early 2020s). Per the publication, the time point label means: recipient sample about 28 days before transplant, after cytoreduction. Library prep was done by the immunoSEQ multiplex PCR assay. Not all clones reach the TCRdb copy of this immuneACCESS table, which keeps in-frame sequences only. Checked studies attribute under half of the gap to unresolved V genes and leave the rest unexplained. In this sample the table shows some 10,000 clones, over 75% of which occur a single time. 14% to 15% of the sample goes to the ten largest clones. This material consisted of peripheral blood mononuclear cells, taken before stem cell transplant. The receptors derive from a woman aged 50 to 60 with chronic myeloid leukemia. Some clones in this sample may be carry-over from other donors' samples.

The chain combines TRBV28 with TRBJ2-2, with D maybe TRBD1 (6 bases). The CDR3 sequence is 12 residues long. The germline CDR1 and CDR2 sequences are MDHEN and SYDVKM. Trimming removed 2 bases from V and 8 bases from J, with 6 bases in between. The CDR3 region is CASSLRGGELFF. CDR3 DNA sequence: TGTGCCAGCAGTTTAAGGGGGGGGGAGCTGTTTTTT. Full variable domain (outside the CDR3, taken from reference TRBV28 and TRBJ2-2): DVKVTQSSRYLVKRTGEKVFLECVQDMDHENMFWYRQDPGLGLRLIYFSYDVKMKEKGDIPEGYSVSREKKERFSLILESASTNQTSMYLCASSLRGGELFFGEGSRLTVL.

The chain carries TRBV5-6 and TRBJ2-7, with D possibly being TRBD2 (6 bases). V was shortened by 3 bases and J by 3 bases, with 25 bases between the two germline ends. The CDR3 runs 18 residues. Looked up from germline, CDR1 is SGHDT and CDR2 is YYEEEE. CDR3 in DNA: TGTGCCAGCAGCTGGAGGGGTCCGGGACGTAGGTCTGGCTACGAGCAGTACTTC. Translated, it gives CASSWRGPGRRSGYEQYF.

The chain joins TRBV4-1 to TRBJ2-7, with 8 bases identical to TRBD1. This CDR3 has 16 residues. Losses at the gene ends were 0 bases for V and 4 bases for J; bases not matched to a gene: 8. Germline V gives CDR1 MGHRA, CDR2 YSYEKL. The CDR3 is CASSQDGQGNSYEQYF. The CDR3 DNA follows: TGCGCCAGCAGCCAAGACGGACAGGGAAATTCATACGAGCAGTACTTC.

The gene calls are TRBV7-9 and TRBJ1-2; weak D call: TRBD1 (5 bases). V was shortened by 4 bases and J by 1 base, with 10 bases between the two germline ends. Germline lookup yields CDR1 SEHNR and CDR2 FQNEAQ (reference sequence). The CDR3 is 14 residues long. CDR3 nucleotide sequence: TGTGCCAGCAGCTATGACAGTATTAACTATGGCTACACCTTC. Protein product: CASSYDSINYGYTF.

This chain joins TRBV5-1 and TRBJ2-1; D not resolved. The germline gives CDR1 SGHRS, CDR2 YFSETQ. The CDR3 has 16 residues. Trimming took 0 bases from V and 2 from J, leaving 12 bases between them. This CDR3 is CASSLVGSSTYNEQFF. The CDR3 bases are TGCGCCAGCAGCTTGGTTGGCTCGAGCACCTACAATGAGCAGTTCTTC. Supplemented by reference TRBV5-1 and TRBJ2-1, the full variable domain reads KAGVTQTPRYLIKTRGQQVTLSCSPISGHRSVSWYQQTPGQGLQFLFEYFSETQRNKGNFPGRFSGRQFSNSRSEMNVSTLELGDSALYLCASSLVGSSTYNEQFFGPGTRLTVL.

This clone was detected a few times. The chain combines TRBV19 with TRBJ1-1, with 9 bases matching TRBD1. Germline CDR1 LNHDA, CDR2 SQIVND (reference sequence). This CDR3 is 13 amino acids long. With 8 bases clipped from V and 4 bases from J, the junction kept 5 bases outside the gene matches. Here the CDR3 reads CASGTGSGTEAFF. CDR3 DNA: TGTGCCAGTGGGACAGGGTCGGGCACTGAAGCTTTCTTT.

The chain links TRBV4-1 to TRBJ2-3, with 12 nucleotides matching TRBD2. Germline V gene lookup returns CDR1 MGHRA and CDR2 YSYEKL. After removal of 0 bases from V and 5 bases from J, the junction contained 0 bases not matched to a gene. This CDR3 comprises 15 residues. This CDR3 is CASSQEGLAGDTQYF. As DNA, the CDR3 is TGCGCCAGCAGCCAAGAGGGACTAGCGGGAGATACGCAGTATTTT.

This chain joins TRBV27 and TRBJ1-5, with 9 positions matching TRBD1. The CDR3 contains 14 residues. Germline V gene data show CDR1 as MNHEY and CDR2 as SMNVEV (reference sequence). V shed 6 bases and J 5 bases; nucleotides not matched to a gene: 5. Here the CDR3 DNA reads TGTGCCAGCAGCCGAGGACAGGGGTATCAGCCCCAGCATTTT. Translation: CASSRGQGYQPQHF.

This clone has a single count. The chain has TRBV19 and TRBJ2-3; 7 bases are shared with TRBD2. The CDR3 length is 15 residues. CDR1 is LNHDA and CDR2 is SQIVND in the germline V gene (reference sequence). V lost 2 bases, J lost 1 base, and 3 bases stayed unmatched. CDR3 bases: TGTGCCAGTAGTATAACCGGGAGGCGCACAGATACGCAGTATTTT. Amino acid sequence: CASSITGRRTDTQYF.

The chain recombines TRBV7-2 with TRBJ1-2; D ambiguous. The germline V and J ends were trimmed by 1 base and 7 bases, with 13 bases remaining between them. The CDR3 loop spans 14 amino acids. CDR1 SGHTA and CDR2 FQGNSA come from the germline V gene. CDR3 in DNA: TGTGCCAGCAGCTTAGGAAGCGGGGTTTCTGGCTACACCTTC. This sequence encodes CASSLGSGVSGYTF.